The sequence of this TCR beta chain was determined in a study of patients and donors after allogeneic stem cell transplantation. This clonotype was detected only a few times. Germline V gives CDR1 SGHRS, CDR2 YFSETQ. The CDR3 runs to 15 residues. Deletions cut 2 bases from V and 0 bases from J, with 8 bases between. TCRdb independently ran MiXCR on the RT-PCR reads; one entry per CDR3 protein. Altogether about 410,000 distinct CDR3 sequences are present, approximately 16% being singletons, with the ten largest covering roughly 7.2%. Sequenced: blood, either unsorted or a sorted T cell fraction (not recorded which). This TCR derives from a human donor who was either an allogeneic HSCT recipient or a stem cell or donor lymphocyte infusion donor (not recorded which). It is not recorded whose cells these are; they may come from a transplant donor. V and J are TRBV5-1 and TRBJ2-2; D not certain. This chain's CDR3 is CASSFKAANTGELFF. DNA of the CDR3: TGCGCCAGCAGCTTCAAAGCAGCGAACACCGGGGAGCTGTTTTTT.